This T cell receptor beta chain came from a study of blood T cells in healthy people across ages. In its sample, this clonotype was seen a few times. Its antigen is currently unknown. Germline V gene lookup returns CDR1 SQVTM and CDR2 ANQGSEA. This CDR3 comprises 12 residues. Trimming cost V 8 bases and J 8 bases, with 17 bases left between them. Every donor contributed around 10 milliliters of peripheral blood by blood draw. Study conclusions and caveats: With naive T cell percentage, TCR beta diversity showed a strong correlation. Observed TCR beta diversity per million T cells went down as age went up. This fall followed a roughly linear course with age.

Through a sample-barcoded 5' primer and a J-beta primer mix, a second PCR was run for roughly 6 to 12 cycles. Individual samples furnished no less than 3 million CDR3-containing paired-end reads apiece. TCRdb recomputed calls from the 5' RACE reads with MiXCR, one row per CDR3 protein. The sample shows 2 million or so distinct CDR3 sequences, 49% of them seen only once. The specimen was blood. V usage is TRBV29-1 and J usage is TRBJ2-3; D perhaps matches TRBD2 (6 bases). This sequence was found in a woman between 40 and 50 years old in good health. This CDR3 reads CSSQLAAGTQYF. The CDR3 DNA sequence: TGCAGCTCCCAACTAGCCGCGGGTACGCAGTATTTT.